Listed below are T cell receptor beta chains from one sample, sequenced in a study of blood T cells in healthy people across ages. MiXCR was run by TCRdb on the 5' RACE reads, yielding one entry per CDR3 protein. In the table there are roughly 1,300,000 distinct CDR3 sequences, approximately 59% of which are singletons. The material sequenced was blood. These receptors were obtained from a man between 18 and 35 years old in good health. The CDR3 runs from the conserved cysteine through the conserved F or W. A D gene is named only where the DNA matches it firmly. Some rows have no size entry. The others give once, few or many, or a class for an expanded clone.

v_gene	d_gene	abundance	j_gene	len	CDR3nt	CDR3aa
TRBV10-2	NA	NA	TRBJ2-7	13	TGCGCCAGCAGTGACGGCTCCGGGGACGAGCAGTACTTC	CASSDGSGDEQYF
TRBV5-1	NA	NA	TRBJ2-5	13	TGCGCCAGCAGCTGGGCCGACCCAGAGACCCAGTACTTC	CASSWADPETQYF
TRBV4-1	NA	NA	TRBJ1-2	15	TGCGCCAGCAGCCAAGATCCCGCTCCGGACTATGGCTACACCTTC	CASSQDPAPDYGYTF
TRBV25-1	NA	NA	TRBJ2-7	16	TGTGCCAGCAGTGGTGGGTTTGATGGGAATTACTACGAGCAGTACTTC	CASSGGFDGNYYEQYF
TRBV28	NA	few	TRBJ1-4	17	TGTGCCACCAAAGCCCCTGGGAACCGGGTTATCAATGAAAAACTGTTTTTT	CATKAPGNRVINEKLFF
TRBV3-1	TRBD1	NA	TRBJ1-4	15	TGTGCCAGCAGCCTTAGGACAGGGGGGAATGAAAAACTGTTTTTT	CASSLRTGGNEKLFF
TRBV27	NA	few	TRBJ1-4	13	TGTGCCAGCAGTGCCGCGGGAGATGAAAAACTGTTTTTT	CASSAAGDEKLFF
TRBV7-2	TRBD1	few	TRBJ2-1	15	TGTGCCAGCAGCTTAGCCCCGGACAGGGGCAATGAGCAGTTCTTC	CASSLAPDRGNEQFF
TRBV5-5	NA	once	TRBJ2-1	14	TGTGCCAGCAGCTTGGTGACATCGGGAAATGAGCAGTTCTTC	CASSLVTSGNEQFF
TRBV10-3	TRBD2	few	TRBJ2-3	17	TGTGCCACTCTTGCGGGACTAGCGGGAGCACAGGTTGATACGCAGTATTTT	CATLAGLAGAQVDTQYF
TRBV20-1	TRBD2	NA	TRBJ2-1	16	TGCAGTGCCCGACGTCGAAGCGGGAGTTGGTTCAATGAGCAGTTCTTC	CSARRRSGSWFNEQFF
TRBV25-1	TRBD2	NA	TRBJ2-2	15	TGTGCCAGCAGTGATAGCGGGAGGGGCACCGGGGAGCTGTTTTTT	CASSDSGRGTGELFF
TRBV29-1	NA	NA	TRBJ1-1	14	TGCAGCGTTACCGAGGAGACGATGGGGACTGAAGCTTTCTTT	CSVTEETMGTEAFF
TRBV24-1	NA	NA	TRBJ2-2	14	TGTGCCACCAGTGCTCTGACGTACACCGGGGAGCTGTTTTTT	CATSALTYTGELFF
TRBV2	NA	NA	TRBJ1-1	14	TGTGCCAGCAGCCAAAAAAGGGCGGCCACTGAAGCTTTCTTT	CASSQKRAATEAFF
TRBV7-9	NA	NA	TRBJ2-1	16	TGTGCCAGCAGCTTAGTATTTGGGGGGGCTGACAATGAGCAGTTCTTC	CASSLVFGGADNEQFF
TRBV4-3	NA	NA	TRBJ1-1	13	TGCGCCACAAGCCCGGGGTCTTCCACTGAAGCTTTCTTT	CATSPGSSTEAFF
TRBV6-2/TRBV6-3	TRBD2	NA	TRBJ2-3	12	TGTGCCAGCAGCTGGACTAGGCATACGCAGTATTTT	CASSWTRHTQYF
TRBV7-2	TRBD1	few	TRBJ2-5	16	TGTGCCAGCAGCTCAATGGACAGGGGGTTCGGGGAGACCCAGTACTTC	CASSSMDRGFGETQYF
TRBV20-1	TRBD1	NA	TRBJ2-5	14	TGCAGTACTAGGGGGCTAGGGCGAATTGAGACCCAGTACTTC	CSTRGLGRIETQYF
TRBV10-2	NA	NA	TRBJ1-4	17	TGCGCCAGACTTAACAAGGGGCGAAAGAAGGCTAATGAAAAACTGTTTTTT	CARLNKGRKKANEKLFF
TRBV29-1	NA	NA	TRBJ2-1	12	TGCAGCGTTGGACTTGGGGGTGTTGAGCAGTTCTTC	CSVGLGGVEQFF
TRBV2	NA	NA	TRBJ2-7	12	TGTGCCAGTGGGGACGGGGACTACGAGCAGTACTTC	CASGDGDYEQYF
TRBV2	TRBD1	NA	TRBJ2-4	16	TGTGCCAGCAGTGAGGGGACAGGGTTATTAGTGGACATTCAGTACTTC	CASSEGTGLLVDIQYF